A selection of T cell receptor beta chains follows, all from one sample in a study of cytomegalovirus exposure and HLA in healthy donors. Clones were sequenced by immunoSEQ multiplex PCR, and TCRdb holds only the in-frame ones, with some missing. Here the sample spans around 300,000 clones, roughly two thirds being singletons. The sample consisted of PBMCs. The origin of the receptors is a female donor in good health and CMV-seronegative. CDR3s include the opening cysteine and the closing phenylalanine or tryptophan. D genes are given only for firm matches. Clone size is not always given. Where it is, it says once, few, many or a class for expanded clones.

V: TRBV13
size: -
D: TRBD2
J: TRBJ2-1
CDR3: CASRKTGLAGVNEQFF
DNA: TGTGCCAGCAGAAAGACCGGACTAGCGGGAGTGAATGAGCAGTTCTTC

V: TRBV19
size: -
D: TRBD2
J: TRBJ2-1
CDR3: CASSILAEDNEQFF
DNA: TGTGCCAGTAGTATCCTAGCGGAGGACAATGAGCAGTTCTTC

V: TRBV7-9
size: -
D: -
J: TRBJ1-4
CDR3: CSSSFRGTDEKLFF
DNA: TGTTCCAGCAGCTTCAGGGGCACGGATGAAAAACTGTTTTTT

V: TRBV18
size: -
D: TRBD2
J: TRBJ2-7
CDR3: CASSRGLAGGYEQYF
DNA: TGTGCCAGCTCACGGGGACTAGCGGGAGGTTACGAGCAGTACTTC

V: TRBV5-6
size: -
D: -
J: TRBJ1-1
CDR3: CASSLIWAQGGTEAFF
DNA: TGTGCCAGCAGCTTGATTTGGGCCCAGGGCGGCACTGAAGCTTTCTTT

V: TRBV10-2
size: few
D: -
J: TRBJ1-4
CDR3: CASSVGLGGEEKLFF
DNA: TGCGCCAGCAGTGTAGGGTTGGGGGGAGAAGAAAAACTGTTTTTT

V: TRBV4-1
size: few
D: TRBD2
J: TRBJ2-1
CDR3: CASSQDRLAGGPSNEQFF
DNA: TGCGCCAGCAGCCAAGATAGGCTAGCGGGAGGGCCTAGTAATGAGCAGTTCTTC

V: TRBV2
size: -
D: TRBD2
J: TRBJ2-3
CDR3: CASRAELPGTSAFTATTDTQYF
DNA: TGTGCCAGCAGGGCAGAGCTCCCCGGGACTAGCGCATTCACTGCTACCACAGATACGCAGTATTTT

V: TRBV6-1
size: once
D: TRBD2
J: TRBJ2-1
CDR3: CASSVQLAGIEQFF
DNA: TGTGCCAGCAGTGTGCAACTAGCGGGTATTGAGCAGTTCTTC

V: TRBV27
size: -
D: -
J: TRBJ1-5
CDR3: CASSSRRGGQPQHF
DNA: TGTGCCAGCAGTTCGCGTAGGGGGGGTCAGCCCCAGCATTTT

V: TRBV29-1
size: -
D: TRBD1
J: TRBJ1-6
CDR3: CSVEWQGDNSPLHF
DNA: TGCAGCGTTGAATGGCAGGGGGATAATTCACCCCTCCACTTT

V: TRBV11-3
size: -
D: TRBD2
J: TRBJ2-3
CDR3: CASSPTGTSRWTDTQYF
DNA: TGTGCCAGCAGCCCAACCGGGACTAGCAGGTGGACAGATACGCAGTATTTT

V: TRBV29-1
size: once
D: TRBD2
J: TRBJ2-2
CDR3: CSARTSGTGELFF
DNA: TGCAGCGCCCGGACTAGCGGAACCGGGGAGCTGTTTTTT

V: TRBV19
size: few
D: -
J: TRBJ2-2
CDR3: CASSNGQRTGELFF
DNA: TGTGCCAGTAGTAACGGACAGCGCACCGGGGAGCTGTTTTTT

V: TRBV7-9
size: -
D: -
J: TRBJ1-2
CDR3: CASSRVGYTF
DNA: TGTGCCAGCAGCCGGGTTGGCTACACCTTC

V: TRBV29-1
size: -
D: -
J: TRBJ2-7
CDR3: CSVEGVGSSYEQYF
DNA: TGCAGCGTTGAGGGCGTAGGGAGCTCCTACGAGCAGTACTTC

V: TRBV10-3
size: -
D: -
J: TRBJ2-7
CDR3: CAMGGLTSYEQYF
DNA: TGTGCCATGGGAGGATTAACCTCCTACGAGCAGTACTTC

V: TRBV29-1
size: -
D: -
J: TRBJ2-7
CDR3: CSVGSSGYEQYF
DNA: TGCAGCGTTGGTTCGAGTGGTTACGAGCAGTACTTC

V: TRBV7-8
size: few
D: -
J: TRBJ1-4
CDR3: CASSPRSEATNEKLFF
DNA: TGTGCCAGCAGCCCGCGGTCGGAAGCAACTAATGAAAAACTGTTTTTT

V: TRBV6-5
size: -
D: -
J: TRBJ1-1
CDR3: CASRARGDTEAFF
DNA: TGTGCCAGCAGGGCCAGGGGTGACACTGAAGCTTTCTTT

V: TRBV4-1
size: few
D: -
J: TRBJ2-1
CDR3: CASSQEDQGGPYNEQFF
DNA: TGCGCCAGCAGCCAAGAAGACCAGGGGGGACCCTACAATGAGCAGTTCTTC

V: TRBV11-1
size: -
D: -
J: TRBJ2-5
CDR3: CASSSTGVETQYF
DNA: TGTGCCAGCAGCTCAACGGGAGTAGAGACCCAGTACTTC

V: TRBV10-1
size: -
D: -
J: TRBJ2-1
CDR3: CASSPGGNDEQFF
DNA: TGCGCCAGCAGCCCAGGGGGGAACGATGAGCAGTTCTTC

V: TRBV6-5
size: -
D: TRBD2
J: TRBJ2-7
CDR3: CASSPRGGSYEQYF
DNA: TGTGCCAGCAGTCCCCGGGGGGGAAGCTACGAGCAGTACTTC

V: TRBV5-1
size: -
D: -
J: TRBJ1-1
CDR3: CASSLASPGQGEAFF
DNA: TGCGCCAGCAGCTTGGCATCGCCAGGCCAGGGGGAAGCTTTCTTT

V: TRBV10-1
size: -
D: -
J: TRBJ2-5
CDR3: CASSEGAAGGTQYF
DNA: TGCGCCAGCAGTGAGGGAGCAGCCGGCGGGACCCAGTACTTC

V: TRBV27
size: -
D: TRBD2
J: TRBJ2-1
CDR3: CASSATIASGRGMNEQFF
DNA: TGTGCCAGCAGTGCCACCATAGCTAGCGGGAGGGGGATGAATGAGCAGTTCTTC

V: TRBV10-3
size: once
D: TRBD1
J: TRBJ1-2
CDR3: CAISRQGFGYTF
DNA: TGTGCCATCAGCCGACAGGGGTTTGGCTACACCTTC

V: TRBV6-5
size: -
D: TRBD1
J: TRBJ2-3
CDR3: CASKTGTGRTDTQYF
DNA: TGTGCCAGCAAAACCGGGACAGGGCGCACAGATACGCAGTATTTT

V: TRBV9
size: once
D: -
J: TRBJ2-6
CDR3: CASSLDRDSGANVLTF
DNA: TGTGCCAGCAGCCTCGACAGAGACTCTGGGGCCAACGTCCTGACTTTC

V: TRBV7-2
size: -
D: TRBD2
J: TRBJ2-7
CDR3: CASSLAGLAYEQYF
DNA: TGTGCCAGCAGCTTAGCAGGACTAGCCTACGAGCAGTACTTC

V: TRBV6-6
size: few
D: TRBD1
J: TRBJ1-2
CDR3: CASREGQSYGYTF
DNA: TGTGCCAGCAGGGAGGGACAGTCCTATGGCTACACCTTC

V: TRBV9
size: -
D: -
J: TRBJ1-3
CDR3: CASSVGSERYTIYF
DNA: TGTGCCAGCAGCGTAGGGAGCGAGAGGTACACCATATATTTT

V: TRBV19
size: -
D: -
J: TRBJ1-4
CDR3: CASTKWAGRNEKLFF
DNA: TGTGCCAGTACAAAGTGGGCAGGGCGGAATGAAAAACTGTTTTTT

V: TRBV18
size: -
D: -
J: TRBJ2-7
CDR3: CASSPPLLIYEQYF
DNA: TGTGCCAGCTCACCACCCCTCTTAATCTACGAGCAGTACTTC

V: TRBV28
size: -
D: -
J: TRBJ1-1
CDR3: CASSFGRSSNTEAFF
DNA: TGTGCCAGCAGTTTCGGCAGGTCATCCAACACTGAAGCTTTCTTT

V: TRBV27
size: -
D: -
J: TRBJ2-1
CDR3: CASSLEGDEQFF
DNA: TGTGCCAGCAGTTTGGAAGGGGATGAGCAGTTCTTC

V: TRBV6-1
size: -
D: TRBD2
J: TRBJ2-7
CDR3: CASVSGSSYEQYF
DNA: TGTGCCAGCGTTAGCGGGAGCTCCTACGAGCAGTACTTC

V: TRBV7-3
size: -
D: -
J: TRBJ1-3
CDR3: CASSLTGIGNTIYF
DNA: TGTGCCAGCAGCCTCACAGGGATAGGAAACACCATATATTTT

V: TRBV28
size: -
D: TRBD2
J: TRBJ2-3
CDR3: CASSTGFRLAGDTDTQYF
DNA: TGTGCCAGCAGTACCGGGTTTCGGCTAGCGGGAGACACAGATACGCAGTATTTT

V: TRBV19
size: -
D: -
J: TRBJ2-7
CDR3: CASSFKGLSYEQYF
DNA: TGTGCCAGTAGTTTTAAAGGACTCTCCTACGAGCAGTACTTC

V: TRBV5-8
size: -
D: -
J: TRBJ1-1
CDR3: CASSLDQIEAFF
DNA: TGTGCCAGCAGCTTGGACCAGATTGAAGCTTTCTTT

V: TRBV28
size: -
D: TRBD1
J: TRBJ1-5
CDR3: CASSKDQGAWNQPQHF
DNA: TGTGCCAGCAGTAAAGATCAGGGGGCCTGGAATCAGCCCCAGCATTTT

V: TRBV20-1
size: few
D: -
J: TRBJ2-5
CDR3: CSAQREETQYF
DNA: TGCAGTGCTCAGCGGGAAGAGACCCAGTACTTC

V: TRBV2
size: -
D: -
J: TRBJ2-3
CDR3: CASSEALRDSDTQYF
DNA: TGTGCCAGCAGTGAAGCGCTTCGGGACTCAGATACGCAGTATTTT

V: TRBV18
size: few
D: TRBD1
J: TRBJ1-2
CDR3: CASSPPGLASGTGYYYGYTF
DNA: TGTGCCAGCTCACCACCGGGTCTGGCGTCCGGGACAGGGTACTACTATGGCTACACCTTC

V: TRBV7-9
size: -
D: -
J: TRBJ2-3
CDR3: CASSLDKSGRDNQNF
DNA: TGTGCCAGCAGCTTAGATAAGAGTGGGCGGGATAATCAGAATTTT

V: TRBV6-5
size: -
D: -
J: TRBJ1-1
CDR3: CASSYSRAYSNTEAFF
DNA: TGTGCCAGCAGTTACTCGAGGGCATACTCGAACACTGAAGCTTTCTTT

V: TRBV29-1
size: -
D: -
J: TRBJ1-1
CDR3: CSVEGLMNTEAFF
DNA: TGCAGCGTTGAGGGACTCATGAACACTGAAGCTTTCTTT

V: TRBV7-9
size: -
D: TRBD1
J: TRBJ1-1
CDR3: CASSLGQGKPEAFF
DNA: TGTGCCAGCAGCTTGGGACAGGGGAAACCTGAAGCTTTCTTT

V: TRBV5-5
size: -
D: -
J: TRBJ1-6
CDR3: CASRPLGGNNSPLHF
DNA: TGTGCCAGCAGGCCTTTGGGGGGTAACAATTCACCCCTCCACTTT

V: TRBV27
size: -
D: -
J: TRBJ2-4
CDR3: CASSLNLGASIQYF
DNA: TGTGCCAGCAGTTTAAATCTGGGGGCGAGCATTCAGTACTTC